This TCR beta chain stems from a study of identical twins. TCRdb re-called the 5' RACE reads with MiXCR, one entry per CDR3 protein. The data contain 520,000 or so distinct CDR3 sequences, approximately 22% of them singletons. The CDR3 totals 16 residues. Germline V gene data show CDR1 as KGHSH and CDR2 as LQKENI. V lost 4 bases and J 2 bases, leaving 16 bases between the germline ends. These records were also assigned to another study, of T cells expressing NK-cell markers. That source notes: Of the CD8+ T cells in roughly 6 donors, roughly 1.0-7.0% belonged to dominant NKG2C+ clonotypes.

The sample taken for sequencing was CD4+ T cells sorted from blood. This TCR came from a young woman in good health. The V and J genes are TRBV18 and TRBJ2-3; D not certain. As DNA, the CDR3 is TGTGCCAGCTCACGAATCGCCGCTACCCCCACAGATACGCAGTATTTT. Residues: CASSRIAATPTDTQYF.